The 30 T cell receptor beta chains below were found in one sample sequenced in a study of shared clonotypes between healthy human individuals. This table comes from immunoSEQ multiplex PCR, and its TCRdb copy is limited to in-frame clones, with some not included. The sample gives 300,000 to 400,000 clones, around 87% of which show up once; roughly 16% is in the top ten. What was sequenced was memory CD8+ T cells sorted from blood. Subset described: CD45RO+ cells pooled with CCR7-negative TemRA cells. These receptors were taken from a man between 18 and 35 years old in good health.

The rearrangement links TRBV7-8 to TRBJ2-1; TRBD2 agrees at 12 bases. V was clipped by 5 bases and J by 7 bases; unmatched bases: 6. In germline, CDR1 is SGHVS, CDR2 FQNEAQ. The CDR3 is 15 residues long. CDR3 DNA: TGTGCCAGCAGCGGACCGACTAGCGGGAGAAATGAGCAGTTCTTC. Its protein is CASSGPTSGRNEQFF. Variable domain in full (rest from reference TRBV7-8 and TRBJ2-1): GAGVSQSPRYKVAKRGQDVALRCDPISGHVSLFWYQQALGQGPEFLTYFQNEAQLDKSGLPSDRFFAERPEGSVSTLKIQRTQQEDSAVYLCASSGPTSGRNEQFFGPGTRLTVL.

To note about this clone: A read error likely explains this, since a far larger clone differs by one base. The V gene is TRBV7-6, the J gene TRBJ2-7; unclear D gene. The germline V and J ends were trimmed by 2 bases and 0 bases, with 5 bases remaining between them. Germline CDR1 is SGHVS and CDR2 is FNYEAQ. CDR3 length equals 13 residues. This CDR3 reads CASSLQSSYEQYF. For the CDR3, the DNA is TGTGCCAGCAGCTTACAGAGCTCCTACGAGCAGTACTTC.

CDR3 amino acids: CASSHVFQGNQPQHF. CDR3 DNA: TGTGCCAGCAGCCACGTCTTCCAGGGGAACCAGCCCCAGCATTTT. The V and J genes are TRBV28 and TRBJ1-5; D may be TRBD1 (6 bases). V was pared by 6 bases and J by 7 bases, with 19 bases between. Germline-derived CDR1 and CDR2 are MDHEN and SYDVKM. There are 15 residues in the CDR3. Combining the CDR3 with reference TRBV28 and TRBJ1-5 gives the whole variable domain DVKVTQSSRYLVKRTGEKVFLECVQDMDHENMFWYRQDPGLGLRLIYFSYDVKMKEKGDIPEGYSVSREKKERFSLILESASTNQTSMYLCASSHVFQGNQPQHFGDGTRLSIL.

The rearrangement joins TRBV19 to TRBJ2-1, with TRBD2 matching over 8 bases. The CDR3 is 15 residues long. V was pared by 3 bases and J by 9 bases, with 10 bases of the junction left unmatched. Germline values: CDR1 LNHDA, CDR2 SQIVND (reference sequence). CDR3 nucleotide sequence: TGTGCCAGTAGTATCTCGATCAGCGGGAGAAGTGAGCAGTTCTTC. Protein sequence: CASSISISGRSEQFF.

Concerning this clone itself: The same CDR3 can be traced to other DNA sequences in this sample. The V call is TRBV4-2, the J call TRBJ2-7, with no clear D. Per germline, CDR1 LGHNA and CDR2 YNFKEQ. The germline V and J ends were trimmed by 1 base and 4 bases, with 5 bases remaining between them. This CDR3 is built from 12 residues. The CDR3 DNA sequence: TGTGCCAGCAGCCAAGTGGGATACGAGCAGTACTTC. Its translation: CASSQVGYEQYF.

V is TRBV28 and J is TRBJ1-2; D is perhaps TRBD1 (5 bases). The CDR3 has 17 residues. V gave up 8 bases and J gave up 6 bases, with 28 bases separating them. The germline V gene encodes CDR1 MDHEN and CDR2 SYDVKM. CDR3 sequence: CASAGVSGFSSLNGYTF. The CDR3 nucleotides are TGTGCCAGCGCGGGGGTATCCGGATTCTCGAGTCTGAATGGCTACACCTTC.

This clone was seen only once. The chain has TRBV4-3 and TRBJ2-7; no clear D gene. Trimming cost V 0 bases and J 7 bases, with 16 bases left between them. The CDR3 contains 15 residues. Germline assignment: CDR1 LGHNA and CDR2 YSLEER. The CDR3 sequence is CASSQDWQAGWEQYF. The DNA for the CDR3 is TGCGCCAGCAGCCAAGATTGGCAGGCAGGTTGGGAGCAGTACTTC.

This chain uses TRBV27 with TRBJ1-1; D is undetermined. V shed 1 base and J shed 5 bases, with 8 bases lying between them. This CDR3 comprises 13 residues. CDR1 and CDR2 (germline): MNHEY, SMNVEV (reference sequence). The CDR3 sequence is CASSLLRLTEAFF. The DNA of the CDR3 is TGTGCCAGCAGTTTATTACGACTTACTGAAGCTTTCTTT.

The gene calls are TRBV5-1 and TRBJ1-2; 9 nucleotides align to TRBD1. V shed 0 bases and J 4 bases; nucleotides not matched to a gene: 7. The CDR3 is 16 residues long. The germline V gene has CDR1 SGHRS and CDR2 YFSETQ. The CDR3 DNA reads as TGCGCCAGCAGCTTGGAGACAGGGGGAGTCGTCTATGGCTACACCTTC. Translating it yields CASSLETGGVVYGYTF.

This chain connects TRBV4-1 to TRBJ1-2; D possibly corresponds to TRBD1 (6 bases). The CDR3 extends over 18 amino acids. Germline V CDR1 and CDR2: MGHRA, YSYEKL. V lost 0 bases to trimming and J lost 0 bases, with 17 bases between them. The chain's CDR3 is CASSQDPAGDNPNYGYTF. In nucleotides, the CDR3 is TGCGCCAGCAGCCAAGATCCTGCCGGGGACAACCCTAACTATGGCTACACCTTC.

The rearrangement uses TRBV7-9 and TRBJ2-7; TRBD2 is a possible D gene (6 bases). V shed 5 bases and J shed 2 bases, with 13 bases lying between them. Germline V lookup: CDR1 SEHNR, CDR2 FQNEAQ (reference sequence). This CDR3 contains 14 residues. CDR3 in amino acids: CASSPGDWPYEQYF. CDR3 DNA: TGTGCCAGCAGCCCGGGGGACTGGCCCTACGAGCAGTACTTC. Drawing the rest from reference TRBV7-9 and TRBJ2-7, the complete variable domain is DTGVSQNPRHKITKRGQNVTFRCDPISEHNRLYWYRQTLGQGPEFLTYFQNEAQLEKSRLLSDRFSAERPKGSFSTLEIQRTEQGDSAMYLCASSPGDWPYEQYFGPGTRLTVT.

This clone was seen at least ten times. The gene calls are TRBV9 and TRBJ1-2; perhaps TRBD1 as D (6 bases). Looked up from germline, CDR1 is SGDLS and CDR2 is YYNGEE. The CDR3 loop spans 15 amino acids. Trimming removed 4 bases at V and 1 base at J, with 14 bases between. CDR3 DNA: TGTGCCAGCAGCAACCTGGACAGAAGTAACTATGGCTACACCTTC. This encodes CASSNLDRSNYGYTF.

The rearrangement links TRBV9 to TRBJ1-2; TRBD1 agrees at 7 bases. V gave up 4 bases and J gave up 3 bases; unmatched junction bases: 9. The CDR3 loop spans 15 amino acids. Looked up from germline, CDR1 is SGDLS and CDR2 is YYNGEE. CDR3 DNA sequence: TGTGCCAGCAGCCCCTTCGGGACAGCAGACTATGGCTACACCTTC. It yields the protein CASSPFGTADYGYTF.

The CDR3 coding sequence is TGTGCCAGCAGTTTAGGAGGGACAGGCTACGAGCAGTACTTC. Amino acids: CASSLGGTGYEQYF. V and J are TRBV27 and TRBJ2-7; 8 bases agree with TRBD1. CDR1 is MNHEY, CDR2 SMNVEV, per germline (reference sequence). V shed 2 bases and J 3 bases; nucleotides not matched to a gene: 3. The CDR3 is made up of 14 amino acids.

The rearrangement joins TRBV28 to TRBJ2-2; maybe TRBD2 (5 bases). This CDR3 contains 16 residues. V was trimmed by 1 base and J by 0 bases, leaving 9 bases between them. Germline values: CDR1 MDHEN, CDR2 SYDVKM. CDR3 bases: TGTGCCAGCAGTTTATCAGCGGATTCGAACACCGGGGAGCTGTTTTTT. The encoded protein is CASSLSADSNTGELFF.

J is TRBJ1-4 and V is TRBV6-6, with D perhaps TRBD1 (5 bases). V shed 2 bases and J shed 8 bases, with 15 bases lying between them. Germline V gives CDR1 MNHNY, CDR2 SVGAGI (reference sequence). The length of the CDR3 is 15 residues. The CDR3 spells CASSYQVRGSEKLFF. In nucleotides, the CDR3 is TGTGCCAGCAGTTACCAAGTGAGGGGAAGCGAAAAACTGTTTTTT.

This clone was seen once. The rearrangement links TRBV6-1 to TRBJ1-6; 7 nucleotides align to TRBD1. CDR1 and CDR2 from the germline V gene are MNHNS and SASEGT. The CDR3 runs to 15 residues. V gave up 10 bases and J gave up 5 bases; unmatched junction bases: 11. The CDR3: CATLRTGANNSPLHF. CDR3 DNA: TGTGCCACCTTAAGGACAGGAGCCAATAATTCACCCCTCCACTTT.

This chain's CDR3 is CASSYPNLWEPQHF. Here the CDR3 DNA reads TGTGCCAGCAGTTACCCGAACTTATGGGAGCCCCAGCATTTT. The chain combines TRBV6-6 with TRBJ1-5; no firm D call. The CDR3 runs to 14 residues. V lost 2 bases to trimming and J lost 8 bases, with 13 bases between them. CDR1 is MNHNY, CDR2 SVGAGI, per germline (reference sequence).

There are a few counts of this clone. The CDR3 spells CASSSNVGDTQYF. The CDR3 nucleotides read TGTGCCAGCAGCTCTAACGTAGGCGATACGCAGTATTTT. The chain is built from TRBV7-9 and TRBJ2-3; D is undetermined. The V and J ends lost 4 bases and 6 bases respectively, with 11 bases between them. The germline V gene has CDR1 SEHNR and CDR2 FQNEAQ (reference sequence). CDR3 length: 13 residues.

The chain carries TRBV7-9 and TRBJ2-7; a weak D match, TRBD2 (5 bases). Trimming took 4 bases from V and 2 from J, leaving 15 bases between them. This CDR3 comprises 15 residues. Germline CDR1 is SEHNR and CDR2 is FQNEAQ (reference sequence). The CDR3 protein is CASSSPRVRPYEQYF. In DNA, the CDR3 is TGTGCCAGCAGCTCGCCGAGGGTAAGACCCTACGAGCAGTACTTC.

The V gene is TRBV27, the J gene TRBJ2-4, with D possibly TRBD2 on 6 matching bases. The CDR3 is made up of 15 amino acids. Germline CDR1 and CDR2: MNHEY and SMNVEV (reference sequence). The germline V and J ends were trimmed by 6 bases and 8 bases, with 20 bases remaining between them. The CDR3 nucleotides are TGTGCCAGCAGCCCAGATGATCCCGTAGCGGACATTCAGTACTTC. Residues: CASSPDDPVADIQYF.

The rearrangement links TRBV30 to TRBJ2-1, with D perhaps matching TRBD2 (6 bases). V lost 0 bases and J lost 3, with 12 bases in between. This CDR3 has 15 residues. In germline, CDR1 is GTSNPN, CDR2 SVGIG (reference sequence). CDR3 DNA sequence: TGTGCCTGGAGTGTACCCTTAGCGGACTACAATGAGCAGTTCTTC. Residues: CAWSVPLADYNEQFF.

The V and J genes are TRBV30 and TRBJ2-7; 7 positions match TRBD2. Germline values: CDR1 GTSNPN, CDR2 SVGIG (reference sequence). V trimming: 3 bases; J trimming: 0 bases; junction bases outside the gene matches: 5. The CDR3 contains 14 residues. The CDR3 region is CAWRDLAGSYEQYF. CDR3 coding DNA: TGTGCCTGGAGAGACTTAGCGGGCTCCTACGAGCAGTACTTC.

The genes are TRBV30 and TRBJ1-4, with 7 bases that match TRBD1. Germline CDR1 reads GTSNPN; CDR2 reads SVGIG (reference sequence). The length of the CDR3 is 13 residues. With 6 bases clipped from V and 6 bases from J, the junction kept 7 bases outside the gene matches. The CDR3 loop is CACGQVVYEKLFF. The CDR3 DNA follows: TGTGCCTGTGGACAGGTAGTTTATGAAAAACTGTTTTTT.

For this clone: The same CDR3 also results from other DNA sequences found in this sample. The chain couples TRBV30 to TRBJ2-5; 7 bases agree with TRBD1. The J segment lost 5 bases and the V segment lost 0 bases, leaving 3 bases of the junction unmatched. Germline V gene data show CDR1 as GTSNPN and CDR2 as SVGIG (reference sequence). This CDR3 region has 13 residues. DNA of the CDR3: TGTGCCTGGAGTGTAGGGGGCCTGGAGACCCAGTACTTC. Translating it yields CAWSVGGLETQYF.

The chain couples TRBV5-6 to TRBJ2-7, with 7 bases aligning to TRBD2. This CDR3 contains 15 residues. The V gene end was trimmed by 4 bases and the J gene end by 1 base; junction bases not matched to a gene: 8. In germline, CDR1 is SGHDT, CDR2 YYEEEE. This CDR3 reads CASSPWASGSYEQYF. As DNA, the CDR3 is TGTGCCAGCAGCCCTTGGGCTAGCGGTTCCTACGAGCAGTACTTC.

This clone showed up just once. The chain uses TRBV7-9 and TRBJ2-7, with 12 bases fitting TRBD2. Germline V gives CDR1 SEHNR, CDR2 FQNEAQ (reference sequence). V lost 5 bases, J lost 5 bases, and 10 bases stayed unmatched. The CDR3 has 16 residues. CDR3 in amino acids: CASSPTSGGTLDEQYF. The CDR3 DNA reads as TGTGCCAGCAGCCCAACTAGCGGGGGGACGTTGGACGAGCAGTACTTC.

V is TRBV6-5 and J is TRBJ2-1; 9 nucleotides agree with TRBD2. V was clipped by 1 base and J by 6 bases; unmatched bases: 7. Germline loops: CDR1 MNHEY, CDR2 SVGAGI. CDR3 length: 16 residues. Here the CDR3 DNA reads TGTGCCAGCAGTTACTTTAGCGGGGGAGGCCCCAATGAGCAGTTCTTC. It translates to CASSYFSGGGPNEQFF.

The chain is built from TRBV5-6 and TRBJ1-5; no clear D. The CDR3 totals 15 residues. Trimming stripped 6 bases from V and 6 bases from J, with 19 bases between. The germline V gene encodes CDR1 SGHDT and CDR2 YYEEEE. The CDR3 region has the DNA TGTGCCAGCACCTCGAGGGAGGTAGAGGGTCAGCCCCAGCATTTT. Protein: CASTSREVEGQPQHF.

CDR3 DNA: TGTGCCAGCAGCAAGAATTATAGGACCCTGGACCCCTACGAGCAGTACTTC. It yields the protein CASSKNYRTLDPYEQYF. The chain uses TRBV21-1 and TRBJ2-7. TRBV21-1 is classified as a pseudogene. The CDR3 covers 17 residues.